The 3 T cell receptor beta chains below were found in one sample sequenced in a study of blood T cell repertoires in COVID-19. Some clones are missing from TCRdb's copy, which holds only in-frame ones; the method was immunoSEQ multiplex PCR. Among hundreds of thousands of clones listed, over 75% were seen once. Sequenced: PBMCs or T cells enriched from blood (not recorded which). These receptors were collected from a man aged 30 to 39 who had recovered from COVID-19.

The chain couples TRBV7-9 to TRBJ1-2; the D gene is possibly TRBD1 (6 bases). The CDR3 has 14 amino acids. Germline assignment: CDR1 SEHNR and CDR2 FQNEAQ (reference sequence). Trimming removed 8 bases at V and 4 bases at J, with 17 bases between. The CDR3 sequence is CASARDQGIYGYTF. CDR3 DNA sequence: TGTGCCAGCGCAAGGGACCAGGGGATCTATGGCTACACCTTC.

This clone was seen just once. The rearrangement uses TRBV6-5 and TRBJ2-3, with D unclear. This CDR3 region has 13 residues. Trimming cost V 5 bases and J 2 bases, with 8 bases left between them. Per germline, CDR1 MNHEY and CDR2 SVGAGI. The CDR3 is CASSPEATDTQYF. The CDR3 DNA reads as TGTGCCAGCAGTCCCGAAGCCACAGATACGCAGTATTTT.

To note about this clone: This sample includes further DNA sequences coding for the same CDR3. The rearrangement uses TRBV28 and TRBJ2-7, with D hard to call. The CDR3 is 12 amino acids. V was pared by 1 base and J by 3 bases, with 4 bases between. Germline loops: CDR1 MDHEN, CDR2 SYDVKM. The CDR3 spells CASSLYSYEQYF. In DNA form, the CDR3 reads TGTGCCAGCAGTTTATACAGCTACGAGCAGTACTTC.